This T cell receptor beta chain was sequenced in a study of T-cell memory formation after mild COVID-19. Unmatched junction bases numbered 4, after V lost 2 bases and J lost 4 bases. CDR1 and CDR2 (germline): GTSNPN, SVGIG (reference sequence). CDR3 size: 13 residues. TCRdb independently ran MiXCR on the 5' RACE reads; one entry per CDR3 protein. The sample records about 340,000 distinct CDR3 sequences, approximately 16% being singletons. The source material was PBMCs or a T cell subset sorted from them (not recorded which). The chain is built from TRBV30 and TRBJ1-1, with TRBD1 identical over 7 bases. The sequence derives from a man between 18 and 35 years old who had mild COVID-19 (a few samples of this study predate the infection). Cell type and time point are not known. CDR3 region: CAWSRQGFTEAFF. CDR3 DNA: TGTGCCTGGAGTAGACAGGGCTTCACTGAAGCTTTCTTT.